The 5 T cell receptor beta chains in this list originate from one sample, sequenced in a study of cytomegalovirus exposure and HLA in healthy donors (dated by TCRdb to 2015 to 2018). Receptor libraries were prepared by the immunoSEQ multiplex PCR assay. Held by TCRdb, this immuneACCESS table contains in-frame sequences only and omits some clones. Under half of the omission traces to an unresolved V gene where checked; the cause of the rest is unknown. The sample has about 190,000 clones on record, approximately 84% of them singletons. The biggest ten clones account for less than 8.5% of the sample. The sample taken for sequencing was PBMCs. These receptors all come from a young man in good health and CMV-seropositive.

The J gene is TRBJ2-5, the V gene TRBV6-1; 9 bases match TRBD2. CDR1 and CDR2 from the germline V gene are MNHNS and SASEGT. This CDR3 has 16 residues. With 0 bases clipped from V and 5 bases from J, the junction kept 7 bases outside the gene matches. The CDR3 protein is CASSEARASGTETQYF. The DNA for the CDR3 is TGTGCCAGCAGTGAAGCGCGGGCTAGCGGGACGGAGACCCAGTACTTC.

The V call is TRBV6-4, the J call TRBJ2-1; 10 positions match TRBD2. The CDR3 runs 14 residues. Germline loops: CDR1 MRHNA, CDR2 SNTAGT. V was clipped by 6 bases and J by 9 bases; unmatched bases: 8. The CDR3 region has the DNA TGTGCCAGCAGGCCTAGCGGGGGAACTGGTGAGCAGTTCTTC. It translates to CASRPSGGTGEQFF.

The V call is TRBV7-8, the J call TRBJ2-7; D might be TRBD2 (6 bases). Germline loops: CDR1 SGHVS, CDR2 FQNEAQ. This CDR3 region has 11 residues. The ends were cut back, 10 bases at V and 2 bases at J, with 9 bases in the middle. The CDR3 here is CAKGGAYEQYF. The CDR3 DNA is TGTGCCAAAGGCGGGGCCTACGAGCAGTACTTC.

This clone was recorded only once. The V and J genes are TRBV7-6 and TRBJ2-5; D perhaps matches TRBD2 (7 bases). The germline CDR1 and CDR2 sequences are SGHVS and FNYEAQ. The CDR3 contains 16 residues. Deletions cut 2 bases from V and 1 base from J, with 14 bases between. In DNA, the CDR3 is TGTGCCAGCAGCTTACTGGTAGGGGGGGCCCAAGAGACCCAGTACTTC. Protein sequence: CASSLLVGGAQETQYF.

The CDR3 is CASSFFQSGGSYNEQFF. In nucleotides, the CDR3 is TGTGCCAGCAGTTTTTTTCAGTCCGGGGGGTCCTACAATGAGCAGTTCTTC. The chain employs TRBV27 and TRBJ2-1; 7 bases are a match to TRBD2. The V gene end was trimmed by 3 bases and the J gene end by 1 base; junction bases not matched to a gene: 9. Per germline, CDR1 MNHEY and CDR2 SMNVEV (reference sequence). This CDR3 is 17 amino acids long.